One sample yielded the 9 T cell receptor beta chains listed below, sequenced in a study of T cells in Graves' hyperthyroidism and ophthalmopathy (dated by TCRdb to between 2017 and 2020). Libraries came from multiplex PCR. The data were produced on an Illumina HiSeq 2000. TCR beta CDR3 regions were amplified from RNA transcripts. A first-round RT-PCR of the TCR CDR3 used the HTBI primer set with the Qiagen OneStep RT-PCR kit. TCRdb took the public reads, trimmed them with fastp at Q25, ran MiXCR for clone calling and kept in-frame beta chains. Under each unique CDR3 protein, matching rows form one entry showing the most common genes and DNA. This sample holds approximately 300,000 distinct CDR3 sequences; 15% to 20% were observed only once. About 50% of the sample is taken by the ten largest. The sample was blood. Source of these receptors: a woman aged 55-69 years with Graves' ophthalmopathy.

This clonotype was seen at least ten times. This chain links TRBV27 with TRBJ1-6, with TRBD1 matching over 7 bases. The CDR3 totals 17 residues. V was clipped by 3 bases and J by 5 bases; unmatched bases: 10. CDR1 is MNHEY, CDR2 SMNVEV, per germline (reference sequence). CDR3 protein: CASSLRTGVGNNSPLHF. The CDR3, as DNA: TGTGCCAGCAGTTTGAGAACAGGGGTAGGGAATAATTCACCCCTCCACTTT.

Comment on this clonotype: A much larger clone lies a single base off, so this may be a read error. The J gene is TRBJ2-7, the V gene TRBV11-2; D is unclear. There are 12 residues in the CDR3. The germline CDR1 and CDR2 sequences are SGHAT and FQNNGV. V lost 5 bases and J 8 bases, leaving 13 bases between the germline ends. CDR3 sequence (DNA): TGTGCCAGCAGCCCCTCTCTCCACAAGCAGTACTTC. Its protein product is CASSPSLHKQYF.

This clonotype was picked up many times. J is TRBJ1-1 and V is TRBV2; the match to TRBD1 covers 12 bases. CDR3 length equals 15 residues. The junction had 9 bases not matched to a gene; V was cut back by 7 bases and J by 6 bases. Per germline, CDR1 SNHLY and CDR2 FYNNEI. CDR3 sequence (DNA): TGTGCCAGCACCCCGGGACAGGGGGCGTGGGCTGAAGCTTTCTTT. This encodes CASTPGQGAWAEAFF.

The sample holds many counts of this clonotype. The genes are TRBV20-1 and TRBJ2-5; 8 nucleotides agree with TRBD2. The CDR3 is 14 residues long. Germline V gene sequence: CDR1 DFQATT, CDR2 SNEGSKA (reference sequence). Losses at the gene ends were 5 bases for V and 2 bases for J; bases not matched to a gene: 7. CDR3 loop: CSAAGLVRQETQYF. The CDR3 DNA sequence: TGCAGTGCTGCGGGACTAGTGCGGCAAGAGACCCAGTACTTC.

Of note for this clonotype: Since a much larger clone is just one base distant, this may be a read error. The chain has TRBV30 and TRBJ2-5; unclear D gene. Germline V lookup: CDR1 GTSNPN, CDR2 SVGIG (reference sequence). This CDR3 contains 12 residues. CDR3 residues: CSWSVERETQYF. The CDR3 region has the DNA TGTTCCTGGAGTGTGGAAAGGGAGACCCAGTACTTC.

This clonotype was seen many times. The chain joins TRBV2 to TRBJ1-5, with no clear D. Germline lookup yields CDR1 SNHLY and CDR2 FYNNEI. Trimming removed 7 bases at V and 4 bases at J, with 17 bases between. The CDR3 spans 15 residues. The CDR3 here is CASKPTGSENQPQHF. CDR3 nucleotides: TGTGCCAGCAAACCAACGGGGTCGGAAAATCAGCCCCAGCATTTT.

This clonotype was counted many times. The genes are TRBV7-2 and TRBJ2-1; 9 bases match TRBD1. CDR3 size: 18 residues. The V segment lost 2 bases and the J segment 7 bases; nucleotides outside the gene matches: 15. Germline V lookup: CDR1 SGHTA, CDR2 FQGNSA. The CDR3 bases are TGTGCCAGCAGCTTATCGTCCCCCCCGACAGGGGGTAGGAATGAGCAGTTCTTC. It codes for CASSLSSPPTGGRNEQFF.

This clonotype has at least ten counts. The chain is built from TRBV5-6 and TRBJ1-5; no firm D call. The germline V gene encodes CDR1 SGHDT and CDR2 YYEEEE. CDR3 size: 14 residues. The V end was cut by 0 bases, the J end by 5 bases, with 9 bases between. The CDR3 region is CASSLVSSDQPQHF. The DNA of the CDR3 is TGTGCCAGCAGCTTGGTCTCGAGTGATCAGCCCCAGCATTTT.

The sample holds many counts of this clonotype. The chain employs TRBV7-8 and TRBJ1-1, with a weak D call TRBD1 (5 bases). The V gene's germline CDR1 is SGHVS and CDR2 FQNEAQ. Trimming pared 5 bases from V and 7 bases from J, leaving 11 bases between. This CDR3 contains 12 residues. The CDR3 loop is CASSPDSYEAFF. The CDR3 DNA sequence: TGTGCCAGCAGCCCAGACAGTTATGAAGCTTTCTTT.